These T cell receptor beta chains were read from a single sample in a study of neoadjuvant nivolumab and ipilimumab in lung cancer. Sequencing was performed with immunoSEQ multiplex PCR; in TCRdb, only in-frame clones are kept and a portion is missing. The repertoire includes around 20,000 clones, 60% to 80% of them detected once, and about 8.8% sits in the top ten. The specimen was tumor tissue, collected after neoadjuvant nivolumab, alone or with ipilimumab, at or shortly before surgery. Receptors originate from an adult with non-small cell lung cancer. Each CDR3 is given with its conserved first and last residue. The D gene is left open where the match is weak. The listing skips clone size in some rows; elsewhere it reads once, few, many or a size class.

CDR3: CASTEGPNNSPLHF
DNA: TGTGCTAGCACCGAGGGCCCTAATAATTCACCCCTCCACTTT
size: NA
V: TRBV7-7
J: TRBJ1-6
D: NA

CDR3: CASSLANGADGYTF
DNA: TGCGCCAGCAGCTTGGCCAACGGGGCAGATGGCTACACCTTC
size: NA
V: TRBV5-1
J: TRBJ1-2
D: NA

CDR3: CASSLQGPTSQPQHF
DNA: TGTGCCAGCAGCCTACAGGGGCCTACGAGTCAGCCCCAGCATTTT
size: few
V: TRBV7-2
J: TRBJ1-5
D: TRBD1

CDR3: CASSLVSGVYEQYF
DNA: TGTGCCAGCAGCTTGGTTTCAGGGGTATACGAGCAGTACTTC
size: NA
V: TRBV5-6
J: TRBJ2-7
D: NA

CDR3: CASSPQVGEPQHF
DNA: TGTGCCAGCAGCCCACAAGTTGGCGAGCCCCAGCATTTT
size: once
V: TRBV4-2
J: TRBJ1-5
D: NA

CDR3: CASSTWTTGVYGYTF
DNA: TGTGCCAGCAGCACTTGGACTACAGGGGTCTATGGCTACACCTTC
size: NA
V: TRBV5-6
J: TRBJ1-2
D: TRBD1

CDR3: CASSGNRLPETQYF
DNA: TGCGCCAGCAGTGGGAATAGGTTACCCGAGACCCAGTACTTC
size: once
V: TRBV10-1
J: TRBJ2-5
D: NA

CDR3: CASSPEGTGGSYSNQPQHF
DNA: TGTGCCAGCTCACCAGAGGGGACAGGGGGCTCCTATAGCAATCAGCCCCAGCATTTT
size: once
V: TRBV18
J: TRBJ1-5
D: TRBD1

CDR3: CASSTSPGLSQPQHF
DNA: TGTGCCAGCAGCACCAGTCCGGGGCTCTCACAGCCCCAGCATTTT
size: NA
V: TRBV5-5
J: TRBJ1-5
D: NA

CDR3: CASLDREKRGYTF
DNA: TGTGCCAGCCTCGACAGGGAGAAACGAGGCTACACCTTC
size: once
V: TRBV6-5
J: TRBJ1-2
D: TRBD1

CDR3: CATSREHRPYNSPLHF
DNA: TGTGCCACCAGCAGAGAACACAGGCCCTATAATTCACCCCTCCACTTT
size: NA
V: TRBV15
J: TRBJ1-6
D: NA

CDR3: CASSLVRGENIQYF
DNA: TGTGCCAGCAGCTTAGTTCGTGGGGAAAACATTCAGTACTTC
size: NA
V: TRBV7-9
J: TRBJ2-4
D: NA

CDR3: CASSEWGGTSTDTQYF
DNA: TGTGCCAGCAGTGAATGGGGGGGAACTAGCACAGATACGCAGTATTTT
size: NA
V: TRBV6-1
J: TRBJ2-3
D: TRBD2

CDR3: CASRFDRGDFYEQYF
DNA: TGTGCCAGCAGGTTCGACAGGGGCGATTTTTACGAGCAGTACTTC
size: NA
V: TRBV7-2
J: TRBJ2-7
D: TRBD1

CDR3: CATSRARTRQYNEQFF
DNA: TGTGCCACCAGCAGAGCCCGCACGCGTCAGTACAATGAGCAGTTCTTC
size: NA
V: TRBV15
J: TRBJ2-1
D: NA

CDR3: CASSLEVLGGQPQHF
DNA: TGTGCCAGCAGCTTAGAGGTGTTAGGAGGTCAGCCCCAGCATTTT
size: NA
V: TRBV7-2
J: TRBJ1-5
D: NA

CDR3: CASLGGQGRADTQYF
DNA: TGTGCCAGCCTCGGGGGACAGGGGAGGGCCGATACGCAGTATTTT
size: NA
V: TRBV7-9
J: TRBJ2-3
D: TRBD1

CDR3: CASSIFPGQGYGYTF
DNA: TGTGCCAGCAGCATTTTCCCGGGACAGGGGTACGGCTACACCTTC
size: NA
V: TRBV6-5
J: TRBJ1-2
D: TRBD1

CDR3: CASSSSTGGNGYTF
DNA: TGTGCCAGCAGCTCGTCGACTGGGGGGAACGGCTACACCTTC
size: NA
V: TRBV11-2
J: TRBJ1-2
D: NA

CDR3: CAGGGSTDTQYF
DNA: TGTGCGGGCGGGGGCAGCACAGATACGCAGTATTTT
size: NA
V: TRBV28
J: TRBJ2-3
D: NA

CDR3: CAWTPQPASEQYF
DNA: TGTGCCTGGACCCCCCAGCCAGCGAGCGAGCAGTACTTC
size: NA
V: TRBV30
J: TRBJ2-7
D: NA

CDR3: CASSYSRNSYNEQFF
DNA: TGTGCCAGCAGTTACTCGAGGAACAGTTACAATGAGCAGTTCTTC
size: NA
V: TRBV6-5
J: TRBJ2-1
D: NA

CDR3: CASSNSGPGGQPQHF
DNA: TGTGCCAGCAGTAACTCGGGACCTGGGGGCCAGCCCCAGCATTTT
size: NA
V: TRBV6-5
J: TRBJ1-5
D: NA

CDR3: CASSGDGNPRGYTF
DNA: TGTGCCAGCAGTGGGGACGGTAACCCTCGAGGCTACACCTTC
size: NA
V: TRBV2
J: TRBJ1-2
D: NA

CDR3: CASSRLLYEQYF
DNA: TGTGCCAGCAGTCGTCTGCTCTACGAGCAGTACTTC
size: NA
V: TRBV28
J: TRBJ2-7
D: NA

CDR3: CASSPRGLPTGELFF
DNA: TGTGCCAGCAGCCCCCGGGGGCTTCCCACCGGGGAGCTGTTTTTT
size: NA
V: TRBV13
J: TRBJ2-2
D: NA

CDR3: CASSLGGLNGELFF
DNA: TGTGCCAGCAGCCTCGGGGGATTAAACGGGGAGCTGTTTTTT
size: NA
V: TRBV11-3
J: TRBJ2-2
D: NA

CDR3: CASSGLAGNTGELFF
DNA: TGTGCCAGCAGTGGACTAGCGGGGAACACCGGGGAGCTGTTTTTT
size: few
V: TRBV2
J: TRBJ2-2
D: TRBD2

CDR3: CASSMGLNYGYTF
DNA: TGTGCCAGCAGCATGGGACTTAACTATGGCTACACCTTC
size: NA
V: TRBV5-4
J: TRBJ1-2
D: NA